The 27 T cell receptor beta chains below come from one sample, sequenced in a study of metastatic and nonmetastatic thyroid tumors (dated by TCRdb to the early 2020s). Before undergoing thyroid surgery, none of the patients had been given any kind of treatment. Libraries were made using PCR. For sequencing, an Illumina HiSeq 4000 was employed. TCRdb ran its own pipeline on the public reads, namely fastp trimming at Q25 and MiXCR clone calling, and kept in-frame beta chains. Within this sample are over 65,000 clones, with around 13% of them counted one time only. Around 9% of the sample belongs to the ten largest clones. Sequenced: tumor tissue. All receptors come from a female donor with papillary thyroid cancer or a benign thyroid nodule (not recorded which). Some clones in this sample may be carry-over from other donors' samples.

Concerning this clone itself: A much larger clone is a single base away; this may be a read error. V gene TRBV20-1 combines with J gene TRBJ2-1; a weak D match, TRBD2 (8 bases). Germline loops: CDR1 DFQATT, CDR2 SNEGSKA (reference sequence). The CDR3 extends over 14 amino acids. The CDR3 is CIAGGQRGYNEQFF. The CDR3 coding sequence is TGCATTGCTGGGGGACAGCGGGGGTACAATGAGCAGTTCTTC.

In its sample, this clone was seen a few times. The chain employs TRBV10-3 and TRBJ2-6; 8 bases agree with TRBD1. This CDR3 is 15 amino acids long. Germline loops: CDR1 ENHRY, CDR2 SYGVKD. J lost 7 bases, V lost 10 bases, and 12 bases had no gene match. This CDR3 is CATDLTGAGANVLTF. CDR3 coding DNA: TGTGCCACTGACCTGACAGGGGCCGGTGCCAACGTCCTGACTTTC.

This clone has a count of ten or more. This chain links TRBV29-1 with TRBJ1-1; D is ambiguous. The CDR3 loop spans 14 amino acids. With 0 bases removed from V and 0 bases from J, the gap between germline ends came to 8 bases. CDR1 is SQVTM and CDR2 is ANQGSEA in the germline V gene. The CDR3 DNA sequence: TGCAGCGTTGAAGATCTTACGGTGAACACTGAAGCTTTCTTT. This gives the protein CSVEDLTVNTEAFF.

This clone was found many times. This rearrangement joins TRBV29-1 to TRBJ2-2, with 7 bases identical to TRBD2. Germline trimming cut 4 bases from V and 0 bases from J; bases unmatched to any gene: 2. Germline CDR1 reads SQVTM; CDR2 reads ANQGSEA. CDR3 length: 14 amino acids. The CDR3 DNA reads TGCAGCGTTGGACTAGCACCGAACACCGGGGAGCTGTTTTTT. This sequence encodes CSVGLAPNTGELFF.

This clone was counted many times. The CDR3 spells CSAPGTREDTEAFF. CDR3 nucleotide sequence: TGCAGTGCCCCGGGGACGAGGGAGGACACTGAAGCTTTCTTT. The genes are TRBV20-1 and TRBJ1-1; possible D gene TRBD1, 5 bases. The CDR3 runs 14 residues. Trimming cost V 6 bases and J 3 bases, with 17 bases left between them. CDR1 DFQATT and CDR2 SNEGSKA come from the germline V gene (reference sequence).

This clone was seen repeatedly, ten times or more. This CDR3 is CASSFGTAVTDTQYF. For the CDR3, the DNA is TGTGCCAGCAGCTTCGGGACTGCGGTTACAGATACGCAGTATTTT. This chain uses TRBV7-3 with TRBJ2-3, with a possible D match to TRBD2 (6 bases). The germline gives CDR1 SGHTA, CDR2 FQGTGA. The CDR3 runs to 15 residues. The V end lost 3 bases, the J end lost 3 bases, and 13 bases lay between the germline ends.

The chain uses TRBV5-4 and TRBJ2-5; D unresolved. The CDR3 has 15 residues. The V end lost 3 bases, the J end lost 5 bases, and 17 bases lay between the germline ends. Germline values: CDR1 SGHNT, CDR2 YYREEE (reference sequence). This CDR3 is CASSSPWTEKETQYF. The CDR3 DNA is TGTGCCAGCAGCTCTCCCTGGACGGAAAAGGAGACCCAGTACTTC. Full variable domain (missing parts from reference TRBV5-4 and TRBJ2-5): ETGVTQSPTHLIKTRGQQVTLRCSSQSGHNTVSWYQQALGQGPQFIFQYYREEENGRGNFPPRFSGLQFPNYSSELNVNALELDDSALYLCASSSPWTEKETQYFGPGTRLLVL.

To note about this clone: One junction end does not reproduce the germline sequence, and a read error may be involved. CDR3 in amino acids: CASSSLRDRGRNTGELFF. DNA for the CDR3: TGTGCCAGCAGCTCCCTCCGGGACAGGGGGCGGAACACCGGGGAGCTGTTTTTT. This chain connects TRBV15 to TRBJ2-2; 12 bases line up with TRBD1. The CDR3 extends over 18 amino acids. Germline CDR1 and CDR2: LNHNV and YYDKDF (reference sequence).

This clone was seen at least ten times. CDR3 DNA: TGTGCCAGCAGTAGCAACCTACAGGGGGGCAATGAAAAACTGTTTTTT. Translating it yields CASSSNLQGGNEKLFF. V usage is TRBV28 and J usage is TRBJ1-4, with 8 nucleotides matching TRBD1. Germline CDR1 is MDHEN and CDR2 is SYDVKM. The V gene end was trimmed by 5 bases and the J gene end by 5 bases; junction bases not matched to a gene: 10. This CDR3 contains 16 residues.

In its sample, this clone was seen many times. The chain employs TRBV4-2 and TRBJ1-5; D gene unclear. CDR1 LGHNA and CDR2 YNFKEQ come from the germline V gene. The CDR3 is 16 amino acids. With 0 bases removed from V and 3 bases from J, the gap between germline ends came to 12 bases. The CDR3 nucleotides read TGTGCCAGCAGCCAAGACAGGAGGGTACCCAATCAGCCCCAGCATTTT. Translating it yields CASSQDRRVPNQPQHF.

This clone was recorded many times. CDR3 loop: CSADRRESGELFF. CDR3 coding DNA: TGCAGTGCGGACCGTCGAGAGTCCGGGGAGCTGTTTTTT. The V and J genes are TRBV20-1 and TRBJ2-2; no clear D. The CDR3 runs 13 residues. Germline V gene lookup returns CDR1 DFQATT and CDR2 SNEGSKA (reference sequence). V was shortened by 6 bases and J by 6 bases, with 14 bases between the two germline ends.

This clone was seen a few times. One base away lies a much larger clone, so this may be a sequencing read error. Different DNA sequences within this sample yield the same CDR3. The chain uses TRBV6-1 and TRBJ2-3; no reliable D call. CDR3 length equals 15 residues. Germline values: CDR1 MNHNS, CDR2 SASEGT. The V end was cut by 2 bases, the J end by 6 bases, with 15 bases between. The CDR3 sequence is CASSELTAPRDTQYF. CDR3 DNA sequence: TGTGCCAGCAGTGAACTTACAGCGCCGCGGGATACGCAGTATTTT.

This clone was found many times. The V call is TRBV20-1, the J call TRBJ2-3, with a weak D call TRBD1 (5 bases). This CDR3 spans 15 amino acids. Trimming pared 5 bases from V and 0 bases from J, leaving 15 bases between. The germline CDR1 and CDR2 sequences are DFQATT and SNEGSKA (reference sequence). CDR3 coding DNA: TGCAGTGCTGAAGCCGGACACTCGAGCACAGATACGCAGTATTTT. It yields the protein CSAEAGHSSTDTQYF.

This clone was seen at least ten times. This chain links TRBV10-3 with TRBJ2-3; D uncertain. V dropped 5 bases and J dropped 0 bases, with 3 bases sitting between them. Looked up from germline, CDR1 is ENHRY and CDR2 is SYGVKD. This CDR3 spans 12 amino acids. This CDR3 reads CAISSSTDTQYF. The CDR3 coding sequence is TGTGCCATCAGTTCTAGCACAGATACGCAGTATTTT.

In its sample, this clone was seen many times. J is TRBJ2-7 and V is TRBV20-1; 9 bases fit TRBD2. Germline V gene data show CDR1 as DFQATT and CDR2 as SNEGSKA (reference sequence). This CDR3 contains 14 residues. V gave up 4 bases and J gave up 2 bases; unmatched junction bases: 6. CDR3 sequence reads: CSANRREGPYEQYF. The DNA of the CDR3 is TGCAGTGCTAATCGGCGGGAGGGCCCCTACGAGCAGTACTTC.

This clone was detected many times. The chain carries TRBV12-3 or TRBV12-4 and TRBJ2-2; D might be TRBD1 or TRBD2, each matching 5 bases. CDR3 size: 13 residues. Trimming took 3 bases from V and 8 from J, leaving 10 bases between them. In DNA, the CDR3 is TGTGCCAGCAGTTTGACAGCGGCTGGGGAGCTGTTTTTT. It specifies CASSLTAAGELFF.

The chain recombines TRBV7-3 with TRBJ2-7; D uncertain. The CDR3 covers 15 residues. The V end lost 5 bases, the J end lost 4 bases, and 18 bases lay between the germline ends. The germline CDR1 and CDR2 sequences are SGHTA and FQGTGA. The CDR3 DNA is TGTGCCAGCAGCCCCTATCGCGAGGTCCGATACGAGCAGTACTTC. As protein: CASSPYREVRYEQYF.

At least ten counts were recorded for this clone. The V gene is TRBV5-1, the J gene TRBJ2-1, with 7 positions matching TRBD2. Trimming removed 0 bases from V and 4 bases from J; junction bases left unmatched: 13. Germline assignment: CDR1 SGHRS and CDR2 YFSETQ. The CDR3 is 18 amino acids. The CDR3 DNA sequence: TGCGCCAGCAGCTTGGCCGGTGGGAGGGCCGTCAAATACAATGAGCAGTTCTTC. Translating gives CASSLAGGRAVKYNEQFF.

This clone was seen a few times. Given a much more abundant clone one base away, this may be a read error. The J gene is TRBJ2-7, the V gene TRBV5-1; 8 bases match TRBD1. The germline gives CDR1 SGHRS, CDR2 YFSETQ. V lost 6 bases and J lost 6; bases outside the gene matches: 11. This CDR3 spans 14 amino acids. The CDR3 protein is CASIPGQGLAEQYF. CDR3 DNA: TGCGCCAGCATCCCCGGACAGGGCCTGGCCGAGCAGTACTTC.

This clone was seen a handful of times. An end of the junction does not agree with germline; a read error may underlie this. The rearrangement links TRBV14 to TRBJ2-3, with TRBD1 identical over 7 bases. Germline lookup yields CDR1 SGHDN and CDR2 FVKESK. The CDR3 length is 14 residues. CDR3 protein: CASSQDMGQNTKYF. The CDR3 DNA sequence: TGTGCCAGCAGCCAGGACATGGGACAGAATACGAAGTATTTT.

This clone has at least ten counts. The rearrangement links TRBV5-1 to TRBJ2-5; the D gene is possibly TRBD2 (6 bases). V was trimmed by 4 bases and J by 0 bases, leaving 13 bases between them. The length of the CDR3 is 15 residues. Germline lookup yields CDR1 SGHRS and CDR2 YFSETQ. Here the CDR3 DNA reads TGCGCCAGCAGCGTTAGCGGAACCTACCAAGAGACCCAGTACTTC. The encoded protein is CASSVSGTYQETQYF.

This clone has at least ten counts. This chain uses TRBV11-3 with TRBJ2-1; no clear D. The CDR3 loop spans 13 amino acids. The germline CDR1 and CDR2 sequences are SGHNT and YENEEA. Trimming cost V 7 bases and J 9 bases, with 16 bases left between them. The CDR3 sequence is CASTSLSLSEQFF. The CDR3 coding sequence is TGTGCCAGCACCTCCCTCTCGCTGAGTGAGCAGTTCTTC.

V is TRBV24-1 and J is TRBJ2-3; perhaps TRBD1 as D (5 bases). The CDR3 sequence is 14 residues long. Germline CDR1 is KGHDR and CDR2 is SFDVKD. Trimming shortened V by 5 bases and J by 4 bases, and 12 bases separated the two germline ends. The chain's CDR3 is CATSGGSYADTQYF. The CDR3 DNA sequence: TGTGCCACCAGTGGGGGCAGTTACGCAGATACGCAGTATTTT.

This clone was seen repeatedly, ten times or more. The J gene is TRBJ2-1, the V gene TRBV6-1; no clear D. CDR3 size: 11 residues. In germline, CDR1 is MNHNS, CDR2 SASEGT. V was cut by 7 bases and J by 9 bases, with 10 bases left in between. The CDR3 here is CASKRMGEQFF. The CDR3, as DNA: TGTGCCAGCAAGCGTATGGGTGAGCAGTTCTTC.

The chain has TRBV27 and TRBJ2-3, with D hard to call. Trimming took 10 bases from V and 0 from J, leaving 17 bases between them. The CDR3 consists of 15 residues. Germline V CDR1 and CDR2: MNHEY, SMNVEV (reference sequence). Here the CDR3 DNA reads TGTGCCACCAGCGAGGTAACCGGAAGCACAGATACGCAGTATTTT. The encoded protein is CATSEVTGSTDTQYF.

This clone was counted ten times or more. Possible read error: a much larger clone is one base away. This specimen includes other DNA sequences encoding the same CDR3. The rearrangement links TRBV2 to TRBJ1-1, with no clear D. This CDR3 has 12 residues. Germline CDR1 reads SNHLY; CDR2 reads FYNNEI. In DNA, the CDR3 is TGTGCCAGCAGTGTGGAGGCAGCTGAAGCCTTCTTT. Encoded protein: CASSVEAAEAFF.

Turning to this clone: A much larger clone sits a single nucleotide away, making a read error possible. The V gene is TRBV9, the J gene TRBJ2-3, with TRBD1 as a possible D gene (6 bases). Deletions cut 0 bases from V and 2 bases from J, with 7 bases between. The CDR3 covers 14 residues. Germline lookup yields CDR1 SGDLS and CDR2 YYNGEE. For the CDR3, the DNA is TGTGCCAGCAGCGTAGGACAGGTCACAGATACGCAGTATTTT. This encodes CASSVGQVTDTQYF.